This T cell receptor (beta chain) was captured in a study of blood T cells in healthy people across ages. The CDR3 runs to 14 residues. Losses at the gene ends were 5 bases for V and 2 bases for J; bases not matched to a gene: 5. Germline V CDR1 and CDR2: SGHRS, YFSETQ. Through a sample-barcoded 5' primer and a J-beta primer mix, a second PCR was run for 7 to 11 cycles. TCRdb called the 5' RACE reads again in MiXCR, with one record for every CDR3 protein. The sample shows hundreds of thousands of distinct CDR3 sequences, roughly three fifths of them seen only once. This TCR derives from a man aged 60 to 69 in good health. The gene calls are TRBV5-1 and TRBJ1-1; 8 positions agree with TRBD1. Sequencing was done on a sample of blood. CDR3: CASRRGQDNTEAFF. CDR3 coding DNA: TGCGCCAGCAGACGGGGACAGGACAACACTGAAGCTTTCTTT.